This entry concerns a single TCR beta chain. Its antigen is undetermined. The TCR beta library used iRepertoire HTBI primers with Arm-PCR amplification of CDR3. MiXCR, applied by TCRdb to the multiplex PCR reads, yields one record per CDR3 protein. The sample records a few hundred thousand distinct CDR3 sequences, roughly a fifth being singletons. CDR3 length equals 10 residues. V shed 0 bases and J shed 7 bases, with 3 bases lying between them. Germline CDR1 is SQVTM and CDR2 is ANQGSEA. Time point noted: persistent/refractory GD, antithyroid drugs over 5 years with positive TRAb. From PBMCs, RNA was extracted and then used to make the TCR library. In each case, Graves' disease was diagnosed per American Thyroid Association guidelines. The EDTA tubes were filled with around 9.2 milliliters of drawn peripheral blood. This sample stems from a study of regulatory T cells in long-lasting Graves disease.

Whole-study findings and limits: Patients with persistent Graves' had lower TCR diversity than newly diagnosed patients.

This sequence joins TRBV29-1 and TRBJ1-1, with no clear D. The sequence derives from a female donor with Graves disease. The sequencing here drew on peripheral blood mononuclear cells (PBMCs), taken when the disease was refractory, from a patient treated with antithyroid drugs. The CDR3: CSVEEVEAFF. CDR3 sequence (DNA): TGCAGCGTTGAAGAGGTTGAAGCTTTCTTT.